This T cell receptor beta chain emerged from a study of identical twins. Study-level findings and limits: Model-predicted out-of-frame TCR alpha sharing fell below observed values in monozygotic twins.

V was trimmed by 0 bases and J by 9 bases, leaving 12 bases between them. Germline assignment: CDR1 MGHRA and CDR2 YSYEKL. This CDR3 has 14 amino acids. This clonotype was counted ten times or more. Its specificity is unknown. A universal primer site was created by template switching, with the cDNA bearing unique molecular identifiers. TCRdb passed the 5' RACE reads through MiXCR, listing each CDR3 protein once. The data show a few hundred thousand distinct CDR3 sequences, around 8.3% seen once. These same records also appear under a second study, on yellow fever vaccine responses in identical twins.

This chain joins TRBV4-1 and TRBJ2-1; possible D gene TRBD2, 5 bases. Sequences were obtained from CD8+ T cells sorted from blood. This TCR came from a woman under 30 in good health. CDR3 protein: CASSQDTAASEQFF. The DNA of the CDR3 is TGCGCCAGCAGCCAAGATACAGCGGCCAGTGAGCAGTTCTTC.